This T cell receptor beta chain is drawn from a study of CD8 T cells in Susac syndrome. High-throughput TCR beta sequencing covered peripheral CD8+ and CD4+ T cells. When the RNA was reverse transcribed, random hexamers were used with an input of about 0.45 to 1 ug. TCRdb re-analysed the immunoSEQ multiplex PCR reads in MiXCR, keeping a single row per CDR3 protein. The sample lists around 270,000 distinct CDR3 sequences; about nine tenths were seen once. Sequenced: CD8+ T cells from PBMCs. This TCR derives from a human donor with multiple sclerosis.

CDR3 DNA: TGCAGTGCTAGAGGTCCACAGGGTGTCGAGACCCAGTACTTC. This gives the protein CSARGPQGVETQYF. The chain combines TRBV20-1 with TRBJ2-5; tentative D call: TRBD1 (6 bases). CDR3 length: 14 residues. V gave up 1 base and J gave up 5 bases, with 14 bases separating them. Per the germline V gene, CDR1 is DFQATT and CDR2 is SNEGSKA (reference sequence).